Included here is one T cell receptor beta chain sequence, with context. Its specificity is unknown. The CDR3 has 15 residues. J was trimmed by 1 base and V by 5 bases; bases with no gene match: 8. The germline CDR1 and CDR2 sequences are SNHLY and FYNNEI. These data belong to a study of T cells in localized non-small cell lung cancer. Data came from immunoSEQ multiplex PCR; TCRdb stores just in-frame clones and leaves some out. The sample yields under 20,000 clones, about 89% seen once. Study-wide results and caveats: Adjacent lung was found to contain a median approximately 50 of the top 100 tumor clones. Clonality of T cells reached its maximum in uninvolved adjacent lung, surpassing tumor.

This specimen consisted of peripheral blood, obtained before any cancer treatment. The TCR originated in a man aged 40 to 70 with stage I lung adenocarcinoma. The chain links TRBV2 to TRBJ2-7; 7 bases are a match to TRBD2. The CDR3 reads CASSRLGGGSYEQYF. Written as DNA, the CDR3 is TGTGCCAGCAGTCGACTAGGCGGGGGATCCTACGAGCAGTACTTC. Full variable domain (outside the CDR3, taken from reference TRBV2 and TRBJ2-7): EPEVTQTPSHQVTQMGQEVILRCVPISNHLYFYWYRQILGQKVEFLVSFYNNEISEKSEIFDDQFSVERPDGSNFTLKIRSTKLEDSAMYFCASSRLGGGSYEQYFGPGTRLTVT.